This T cell receptor (beta chain) was recovered during a study of T cells after yellow fever vaccination. The wider study: Where fractions had low cell numbers, libraries were prepared from them with the SMART-Seq v4 Ultra Low Input RNA kit.

TCRdb re-called the 5' RACE reads through MiXCR, storing one row per CDR3 protein. This table has about 350,000 distinct CDR3 sequences, 8.1% appearing once. Overall study findings and caveats: Clonotype sharing between CD4 and CD8 compartments was small. Peaking on day 5 versus 15, the secondary response was faster but weaker.

This clonotype was recorded a few times. Its cognate antigen is unknown. The V end was cut by 0 bases, the J end by 4 bases, with 13 bases between. This CDR3 contains 15 residues. CDR1 is SGHRS and CDR2 is YFSETQ in the germline V gene. Sequencing was performed on PBMCs, taken about 49 days after the first yellow fever vaccination. The chain employs TRBV5-1 and TRBJ1-1; TRBD1 is a possible D gene (5 bases). This sequence was found in a man in his late teens or twenties who received the YFV17D yellow fever vaccine. Written as DNA, the CDR3 is TGCGCCAGCAGCTTGGGGTGGGGCGAGGTCACTGAAGCTTTCTTT. It encodes CASSLGWGEVTEAFF.